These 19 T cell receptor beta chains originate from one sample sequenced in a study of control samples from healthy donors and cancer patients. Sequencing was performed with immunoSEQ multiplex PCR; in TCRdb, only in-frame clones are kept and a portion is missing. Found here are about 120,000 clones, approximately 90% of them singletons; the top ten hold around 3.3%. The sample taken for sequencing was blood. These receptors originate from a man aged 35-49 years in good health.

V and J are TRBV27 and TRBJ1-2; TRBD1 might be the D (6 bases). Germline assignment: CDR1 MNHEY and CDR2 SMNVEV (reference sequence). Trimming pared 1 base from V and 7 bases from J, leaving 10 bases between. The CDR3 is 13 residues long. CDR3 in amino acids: CASSLLQGGGYTF. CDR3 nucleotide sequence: TGTGCCAGCAGTTTATTACAGGGAGGTGGCTACACCTTC.

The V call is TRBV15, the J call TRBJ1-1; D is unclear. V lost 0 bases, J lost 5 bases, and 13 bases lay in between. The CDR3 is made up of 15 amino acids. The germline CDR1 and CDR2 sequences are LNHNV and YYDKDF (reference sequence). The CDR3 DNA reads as TGTGCCACCAGCAGAGATCTGGCCTCCCGGACTGAAGCTTTCTTT. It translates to CATSRDLASRTEAFF.

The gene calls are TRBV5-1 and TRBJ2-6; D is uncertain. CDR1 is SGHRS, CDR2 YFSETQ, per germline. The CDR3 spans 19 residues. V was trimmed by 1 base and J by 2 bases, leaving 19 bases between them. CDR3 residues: CASSLRGGTTIAGANVLTF. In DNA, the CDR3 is TGCGCCAGCAGCTTGAGAGGTGGCACTACTATTGCTGGGGCCAACGTCCTGACTTTC.

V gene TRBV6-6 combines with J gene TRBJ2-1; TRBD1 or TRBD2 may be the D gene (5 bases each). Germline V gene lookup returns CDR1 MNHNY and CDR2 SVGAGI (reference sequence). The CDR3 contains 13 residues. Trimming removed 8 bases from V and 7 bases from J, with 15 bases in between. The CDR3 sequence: CASGGSRFNEQFF. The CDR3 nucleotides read TGTGCCAGCGGGGGTAGCCGATTTAATGAGCAGTTCTTC.

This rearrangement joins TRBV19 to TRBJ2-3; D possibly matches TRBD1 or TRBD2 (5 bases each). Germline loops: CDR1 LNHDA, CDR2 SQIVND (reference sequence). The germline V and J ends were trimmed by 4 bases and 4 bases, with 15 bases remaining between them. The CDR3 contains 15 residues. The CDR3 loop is CASSKGTRPADTQYF. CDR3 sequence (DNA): TGTGCCAGTAGTAAGGGGACCCGACCAGCAGATACGCAGTATTTT.

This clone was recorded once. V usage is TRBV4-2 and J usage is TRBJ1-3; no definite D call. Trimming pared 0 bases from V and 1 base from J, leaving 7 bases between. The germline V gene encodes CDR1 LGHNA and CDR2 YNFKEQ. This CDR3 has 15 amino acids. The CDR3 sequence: CASSQDRGSGNTIYF. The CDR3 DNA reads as TGTGCCAGCAGCCAAGATCGGGGATCTGGAAACACCATATATTTT.

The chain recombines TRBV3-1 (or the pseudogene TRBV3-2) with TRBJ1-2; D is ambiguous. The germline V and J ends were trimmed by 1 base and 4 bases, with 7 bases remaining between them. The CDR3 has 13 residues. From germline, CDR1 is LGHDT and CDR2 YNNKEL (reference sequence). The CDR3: CASSQGDPYGYTF. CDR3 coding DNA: TGTGCCAGCAGCCAAGGTGACCCCTATGGCTACACCTTC.

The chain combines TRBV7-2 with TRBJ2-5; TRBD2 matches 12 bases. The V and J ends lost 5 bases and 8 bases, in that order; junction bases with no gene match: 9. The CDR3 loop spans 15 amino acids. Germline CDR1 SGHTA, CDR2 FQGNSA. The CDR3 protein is CASSPPSGGAGTQYF. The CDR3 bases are TGTGCCAGCAGCCCCCCTAGCGGGGGGGCTGGAACCCAGTACTTC.

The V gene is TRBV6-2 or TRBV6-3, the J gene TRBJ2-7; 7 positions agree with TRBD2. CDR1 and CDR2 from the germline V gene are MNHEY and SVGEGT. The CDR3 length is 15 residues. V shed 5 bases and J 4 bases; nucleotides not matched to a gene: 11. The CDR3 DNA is TGTGCCAGCAGTCCCGTTTTCGCGGGGGAGTACGAGCAGTACTTC. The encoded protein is CASSPVFAGEYEQYF.

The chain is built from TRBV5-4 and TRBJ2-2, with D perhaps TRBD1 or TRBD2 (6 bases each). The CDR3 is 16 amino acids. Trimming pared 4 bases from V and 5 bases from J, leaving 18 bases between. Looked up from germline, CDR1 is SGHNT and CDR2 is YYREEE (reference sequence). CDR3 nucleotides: TGTGCCAGCAGCCGACGTGGGGGGCGAGCGACCGGGGAGCTGTTTTTT. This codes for CASSRRGGRATGELFF.

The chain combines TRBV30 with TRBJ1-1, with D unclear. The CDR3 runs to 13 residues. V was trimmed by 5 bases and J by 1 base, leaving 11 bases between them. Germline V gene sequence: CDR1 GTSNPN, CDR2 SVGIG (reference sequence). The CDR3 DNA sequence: TGTGCCTGGCAGAGGGCACAGAACACTGAAGCTTTCTTT. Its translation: CAWQRAQNTEAFF.

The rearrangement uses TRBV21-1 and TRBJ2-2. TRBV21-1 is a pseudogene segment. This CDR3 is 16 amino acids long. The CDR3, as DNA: TGTGCCAGCAGCAAAGGTCGGAATAGTCACACCGGGGAGCTGTTTTTT. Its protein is CASSKGRNSHTGELFF.

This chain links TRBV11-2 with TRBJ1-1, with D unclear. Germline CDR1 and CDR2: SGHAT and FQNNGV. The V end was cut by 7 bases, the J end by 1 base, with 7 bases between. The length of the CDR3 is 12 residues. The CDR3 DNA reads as TGTGCCAGCAAGACGGGGAACACTGAAGCTTTCTTT. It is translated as CASKTGNTEAFF.

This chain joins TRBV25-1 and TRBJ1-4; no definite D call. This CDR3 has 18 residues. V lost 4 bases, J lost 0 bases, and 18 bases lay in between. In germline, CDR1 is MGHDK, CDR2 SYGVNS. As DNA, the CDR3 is TGTGCCAGCAGTGCACAGCCTCGGACTCAAACAACTAATGAAAAACTGTTTTTT. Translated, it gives CASSAQPRTQTTNEKLFF.

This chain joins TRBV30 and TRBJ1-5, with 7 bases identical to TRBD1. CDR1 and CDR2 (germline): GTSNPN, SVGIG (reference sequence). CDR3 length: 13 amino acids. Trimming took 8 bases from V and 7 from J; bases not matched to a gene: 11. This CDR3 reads CAGNRGVGQPQHF. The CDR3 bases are TGTGCCGGAAACAGGGGAGTAGGACAGCCCCAGCATTTT.

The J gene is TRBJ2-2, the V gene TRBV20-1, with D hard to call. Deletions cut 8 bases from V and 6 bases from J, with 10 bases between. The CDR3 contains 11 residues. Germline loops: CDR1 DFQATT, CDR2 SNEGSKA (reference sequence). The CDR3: CSTSKAGELFF. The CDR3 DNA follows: TGCAGTACTTCCAAAGCCGGGGAGCTGTTTTTT.

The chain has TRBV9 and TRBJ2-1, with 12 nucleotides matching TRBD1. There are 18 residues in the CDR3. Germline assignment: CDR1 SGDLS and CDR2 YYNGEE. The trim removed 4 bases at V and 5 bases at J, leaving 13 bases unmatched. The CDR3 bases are TGTGCCAGCAGCACCCCGGGACAGGGGGCAGGGGCAGACAATGAGCAGTTCTTC. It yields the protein CASSTPGQGAGADNEQFF.

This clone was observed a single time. For the CDR3, the DNA is TGTGCCAGCAGCTCCAGATGGACAGGGGACACTGAAGCTTTCTTT. Protein sequence: CASSSRWTGDTEAFF. This chain uses TRBV7-2 with TRBJ1-1; 9 nucleotides agree with TRBD1. CDR1 is SGHTA, CDR2 FQGNSA, per germline. The CDR3 length is 15 residues. The trim removed 4 bases at V and 3 bases at J, leaving 6 bases unmatched.

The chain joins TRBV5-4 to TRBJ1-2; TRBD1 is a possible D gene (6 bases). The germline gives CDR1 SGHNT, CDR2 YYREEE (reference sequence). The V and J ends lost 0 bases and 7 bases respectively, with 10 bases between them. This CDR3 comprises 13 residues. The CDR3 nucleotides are TGTGCCAGCAGCTTGGGGGGGCGCACTGGCTACACCTTC. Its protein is CASSLGGRTGYTF. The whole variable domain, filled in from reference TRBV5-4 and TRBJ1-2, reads ETGVTQSPTHLIKTRGQQVTLRCSSQSGHNTVSWYQQALGQGPQFIFQYYREEENGRGNFPPRFSGLQFPNYSSELNVNALELDDSALYLCASSLGGRTGYTFGSGTRLTVV.